Only a few counts were recorded for the clone carrying this TCR beta chain. Its cognate antigen is unknown. These data are taken from a study of T-cell reconstitution after alpha-beta-depleted transplantation in children. Study-level findings and limits: T cells produced anew were the main source of T-cell counts and diversity one year after transplant. Alpha-beta T cells present about two months after transplant were reported to originate from several hundred expanded graft clones. Recipient T cells and thymic progenitors that survived gave rise to the high TCRbeta diversity observed at day 60 in some patients.

Unique molecular identifiers were built into the TCRbeta library. One entry per CDR3 protein results from TCRdb running MiXCR on the PCR reads. Among more than 500,000 distinct CDR3 sequences listed, more than 9.5% were seen once. V shed 6 bases and J 5 bases; nucleotides not matched to a gene: 6. The CDR3 sequence is 14 residues long. CDR1 is MNHNS, CDR2 SASEGT, per germline. The receptor's source is a female patient aged 2-15 years who had a stem cell transplant for aplastic anemia, so the T cells may come from the graft donor. J is TRBJ2-2 and V is TRBV6-1; 7 nucleotides agree with TRBD1. The starting material was PBMCs, mostly from graft donor cells, obtained 180 days after TCRalphabeta/CD19-depleted stem cell transplant. CDR3 protein: CASRKDRQTGELFF. CDR3 nucleotides: TGTGCCAGCAGGAAGGACAGGCAGACCGGGGAGCTGTTTTTT.